This T cell receptor (beta chain) was sequenced for a study of T cells in localized non-small cell lung cancer. Study results and limitations: It was uninvolved adjacent lung that showed the highest T cell clonality, exceeding tumor.

This CDR3 is built from 16 residues. Germline-derived CDR1 and CDR2 are SGHAT and FQNNGV. The ends were cut back, 0 bases at V and 5 bases at J, with 16 bases in the middle. Comments on this clone: What it binds is unknown.

Some clones are missing from TCRdb's copy, which holds only in-frame ones; the method was immunoSEQ multiplex PCR. The profile shows 25,000 to 30,000 clones, around 90% of them singletons. The sample consisted of peripheral blood, taken before any cancer treatment. This sequence originates from a woman aged 18-55 years with stage I lung adenocarcinoma. This chain joins TRBV11-2 and TRBJ1-1, with no clear D. The CDR3 DNA follows: TGTGCCAGCAGCTTAGATGGAAAGTTGGTCGTTACTGAAGCTTTCTTT. The encoded protein is CASSLDGKLVVTEAFF.